The 27 T cell receptor beta chains listed next were all sequenced from one sample in a study of blood T cell repertoires in COVID-19. Profiled with immunoSEQ multiplex PCR; TCRdb holds only in-frame clones, not every one. The sample carries tens of thousands of clones, 65% to 75% recorded once. Input material: peripheral blood. All receptors derive from a woman of 80 years or more with acute or convalescent COVID-19.

The CDR3 here is CASRALQGAKNIQYF. CDR3 in DNA: TGTGCCAGCAGGGCCCTACAGGGAGCCAAAAACATTCAGTACTTC. This sequence joins TRBV11-2 and TRBJ2-4; a possible D gene is TRBD1 (6 bases). V was trimmed by 6 bases and J by 0 bases, leaving 12 bases between them. The CDR3 is 15 residues long. Germline CDR1 reads SGHAT; CDR2 reads FQNNGV.

The chain recombines TRBV28 with TRBJ2-1; D perhaps matches TRBD2 (6 bases). The V and J ends lost 7 bases and 3 bases respectively, with 16 bases between them. CDR1 is MDHEN, CDR2 SYDVKM, per germline. The CDR3 consists of 15 residues. CDR3 amino acids: CASISNGRVYNEQFF. CDR3 bases: TGTGCCAGCATTTCTAACGGGAGAGTCTACAATGAGCAGTTCTTC. Filled out from reference TRBV28 and TRBJ2-1, the complete variable domain reads DVKVTQSSRYLVKRTGEKVFLECVQDMDHENMFWYRQDPGLGLRLIYFSYDVKMKEKGDIPEGYSVSREKKERFSLILESASTNQTSMYLCASISNGRVYNEQFFGPGTRLTVL.

The genes are TRBV19 and TRBJ2-5; D may be TRBD1 (5 bases). Germline CDR1 reads LNHDA; CDR2 reads SQIVND (reference sequence). The CDR3 is 14 amino acids. The germline V and J ends were trimmed by 6 bases and 3 bases, with 14 bases remaining between them. In DNA form, the CDR3 reads TGTGCCAGTAGCCCGTGGGGCCCAAAAGAGACCCAGTACTTC. Amino acids: CASSPWGPKETQYF.

In DNA, the CDR3 is TGTGCCAGCAGTGAGGACAACGACGGCCCCTACGAGCAGTACTTC. This sequence encodes CASSEDNDGPYEQYF. The chain employs TRBV7-2 and TRBJ2-7; possibly TRBD1 for D (5 bases). From germline, CDR1 is SGHTA and CDR2 FQGNSA. V gave up 6 bases and J gave up 2 bases, with 17 bases separating them. The CDR3 contains 15 residues.

The sample holds one count of this clone. This chain uses TRBV5-1 with TRBJ2-1; D ambiguous. Germline V gives CDR1 SGHRS, CDR2 YFSETQ. The length of the CDR3 is 13 residues. The V end lost 5 bases, the J end lost 1 base, and 7 bases lay between the germline ends. The CDR3 DNA is TGCGCCAGCAGTGAGGAATCCTACAATGAGCAGTTCTTC. Translated, it gives CASSEESYNEQFF.

This chain uses TRBV29-1 with TRBJ2-7; weak D call: TRBD2 (5 bases). V lost 4 bases, J lost 3 bases, and 7 bases lay in between. This CDR3 spans 11 amino acids. Germline CDR1 SQVTM, CDR2 ANQGSEA. The CDR3 loop is CSVAEVYEQYF. The CDR3 DNA reads as TGCAGCGTTGCGGAGGTCTACGAGCAGTACTTC.

V usage is TRBV7-8 and J usage is TRBJ2-5; D is undetermined. The germline gives CDR1 SGHVS, CDR2 FQNEAQ. This CDR3 is built from 14 residues. With 5 bases removed from V and 3 bases from J, the gap between germline ends came to 13 bases. The CDR3 nucleotides are TGTGCCAGCAGCATGCCGGGTCGTGAAGAGACCCAGTACTTC. This sequence encodes CASSMPGREETQYF. The variable domain in full, with the rest retrieved from reference TRBV7-8 and TRBJ2-5, is GAGVSQSPRYKVAKRGQDVALRCDPISGHVSLFWYQQALGQGPEFLTYFQNEAQLDKSGLPSDRFFAERPEGSVSTLKIQRTQQEDSAVYLCASSMPGREETQYFGPGTRLLVL.

The rearrangement joins TRBV11-2 to TRBJ2-5; D uncertain. V gave up 2 bases and J gave up 1 base, with 5 bases separating them. The CDR3 sequence is 13 residues long. From germline, CDR1 is SGHAT and CDR2 FQNNGV. CDR3 in amino acids: CASSLWSQETQYF. The CDR3 region has the DNA TGTGCCAGCAGCTTATGGAGCCAAGAGACCCAGTACTTC.

In its sample, this clone was seen a few times. The CDR3 loop is CASSSSGTGGYNEQFF. In DNA form, the CDR3 reads TGTGCCAGCAGTTCATCTGGGACAGGGGGCTACAATGAGCAGTTCTTC. The rearrangement joins TRBV28 to TRBJ2-1; 11 nucleotides match TRBD1. Germline-derived CDR1 and CDR2 are MDHEN and SYDVKM. J gave up 3 bases and V 4 bases, and 5 bases lay outside the gene matches. This CDR3 has 16 amino acids.

The chain carries TRBV5-1 and TRBJ1-5; tentatively, D is TRBD1 (6 bases). The germline CDR1 and CDR2 sequences are SGHRS and YFSETQ. The V end lost 0 bases, the J end lost 4 bases, and 14 bases lay between the germline ends. CDR3 length: 16 amino acids. The CDR3 DNA is TGCGCCAGCAGCTTGGGTGGACAAGGGGGAAATCAGCCCCAGCATTTT. Residues: CASSLGGQGGNQPQHF. Full variable domain (missing parts from reference TRBV5-1 and TRBJ1-5): KAGVTQTPRYLIKTRGQQVTLSCSPISGHRSVSWYQQTPGQGLQFLFEYFSETQRNKGNFPGRFSGRQFSNSRSEMNVSTLELGDSALYLCASSLGGQGGNQPQHFGDGTRLSIL.

On this clone itself: A read error is possible here, since a much larger clone lies one base away. The rearrangement links TRBV28 to TRBJ1-4, with D possibly TRBD1 on 6 matching bases. The V and J ends lost 1 base and 7 bases respectively, with 7 bases between them. Germline-derived CDR1 and CDR2 are MDHEN and SYDVKM. The CDR3 runs to 13 residues. The DNA of the CDR3 is TGTGCCAGCAGTTTATTCAGGGGTGAAAAACTGTTTTTT. Its protein product is CASSLFRGEKLFF.

The rearrangement links TRBV27 to TRBJ1-1, with D unresolved. The CDR3 length is 17 residues. Germline CDR1 MNHEY, CDR2 SMNVEV (reference sequence). The ends were cut back, 7 bases at V and 0 bases at J, with 21 bases in the middle. The CDR3 coding sequence is TGTGCCAGCACTCCGGTCGGCAGCGCAACGATGAACACTGAAGCTTTCTTT. Translating gives CASTPVGSATMNTEAFF.

The CDR3 region is CASSYAAEGPYNEQFF. DNA of the CDR3: TGTGCCAGCAGTTACGCAGCAGAGGGCCCCTACAATGAGCAGTTCTTC. This chain uses TRBV6-5 with TRBJ2-1; weak D call: TRBD2 (5 bases). The CDR3 is 16 residues long. Germline V gene data show CDR1 as MNHEY and CDR2 as SVGAGI. Deletions cut 2 bases from V and 2 bases from J, with 13 bases between.

This clone was detected once. The gene calls are TRBV10-3 and TRBJ2-5; 9 bases align to TRBD1. The germline gives CDR1 ENHRY, CDR2 SYGVKD. Trimming removed 6 bases from V and 7 bases from J; junction bases left unmatched: 9. This CDR3 contains 14 residues. As DNA, the CDR3 is TGTGCCATCAGCCCGGGACAGGGAAGAGGGACCCAGTACTTC. This sequence encodes CAISPGQGRGTQYF.

V and J are TRBV7-6 and TRBJ2-5; 14 bases are a match to TRBD2. Germline V gene data show CDR1 as SGHVS and CDR2 as FNYEAQ. The junction had 5 bases not matched to a gene; V was cut back by 3 bases and J by 5 bases. This CDR3 comprises 16 residues. Here the CDR3 DNA reads TGTGCCAGCAGCTTCGGGACTAGCGGGGGAGGGGAGACCCAGTACTTC. Translated, it gives CASSFGTSGGGETQYF.

This sequence joins TRBV14 and TRBJ1-2; D is ambiguous. This CDR3 contains 13 residues. The ends were cut back, 4 bases at V and 8 bases at J, with 14 bases in the middle. The germline V gene encodes CDR1 SGHDN and CDR2 FVKESK. The CDR3 bases are TGTGCCAGCAGCCCAGGTCCCCTCTGGGGCTACACCTTC. Its translation is CASSPGPLWGYTF.

The chain employs TRBV6-2 or TRBV6-3 and TRBJ2-7; TRBD2 matches 14 bases. V shed 2 bases and J 6 bases; nucleotides not matched to a gene: 3. Germline V gene data show CDR1 as MNHEY and CDR2 as SVGEGT. There are 15 residues in the CDR3. The CDR3 DNA is TGTGCCAGCAGTTACGGGGGACTAGCGGGAGTCGAGCAGTACTTC. Its translation: CASSYGGLAGVEQYF.

The chain couples TRBV7-2 to TRBJ2-3, with a possible D match to TRBD2 (7 bases). This CDR3 region has 15 residues. Germline loops: CDR1 SGHTA, CDR2 FQGNSA. Trimming removed 8 bases at V and 6 bases at J, with 21 bases between. The CDR3 is CASGTPGGAKDTQYF. The CDR3 DNA follows: TGTGCCAGCGGCACTCCGGGGGGCGCCAAGGATACGCAGTATTTT.

The chain joins TRBV6-1 to TRBJ1-1, with TRBD1 as a possible D gene (6 bases). CDR3 length: 15 amino acids. Germline V lookup: CDR1 MNHNS, CDR2 SASEGT. The V and J ends lost 3 bases and 0 bases respectively, with 11 bases between them. CDR3 DNA: TGTGCCAGCAGTGATATGGGACAACTGAACACTGAAGCTTTCTTT. Amino acids: CASSDMGQLNTEAFF.

The chain joins TRBV4-2 to TRBJ1-1, with TRBD1 identical over 8 bases. Per germline, CDR1 LGHNA and CDR2 YNFKEQ. V lost 4 bases and J lost 0; bases outside the gene matches: 10. The CDR3 length is 17 residues. CDR3 in amino acids: CASSPGQGYKMNTEAFF. CDR3 coding DNA: TGTGCCAGCAGCCCCGGACAGGGCTATAAGATGAACACTGAAGCTTTCTTT.

The J gene is TRBJ2-1, the V gene TRBV29-1, with 13 bases fitting TRBD2. The V segment lost 7 bases and the J segment 0 bases; nucleotides outside the gene matches: 15. The CDR3 spans 19 residues. The V gene's germline CDR1 is SQVTM and CDR2 ANQGSEA. CDR3 in amino acids: CSAVPGLAGVAYSYNEQFF. The CDR3 DNA reads as TGCAGCGCAGTACCCGGACTAGCGGGAGTCGCTTACTCCTACAATGAGCAGTTCTTC.

The chain couples TRBV7-2 to TRBJ2-2; 13 bases are a match to TRBD2. CDR3 length equals 19 residues. Germline CDR1 and CDR2: SGHTA and FQGNSA. After removal of 1 base from V and 4 bases from J, the junction contained 9 bases not matched to a gene. The CDR3 sequence: CASSLVAGLAGATTGELFF. In DNA form, the CDR3 reads TGTGCCAGCAGCTTAGTGGCAGGACTAGCGGGAGCGACCACCGGGGAGCTGTTTTTT.

V and J are TRBV28 and TRBJ2-1, with 15 bases matching TRBD2. Germline V gene data show CDR1 as MDHEN and CDR2 as SYDVKM. The CDR3 length is 14 residues. The trim removed 8 bases at V and 9 bases at J, leaving 5 bases unmatched. As DNA, the CDR3 is TGTGCCAGCCGGACTAGCGGGAGGGCCGGTGAGCAGTTCTTC. Amino acid sequence: CASRTSGRAGEQFF. The full variable domain, in which reference TRBV28 and TRBJ2-1 provide the parts outside the CDR3, is DVKVTQSSRYLVKRTGEKVFLECVQDMDHENMFWYRQDPGLGLRLIYFSYDVKMKEKGDIPEGYSVSREKKERFSLILESASTNQTSMYLCASRTSGRAGEQFFGPGTRLTVL.

This clone was found a few times. The CDR3 reads CASSLVSGNTEAFF. CDR3 coding DNA: TGTGCCAGCAGCTTAGTGTCCGGGAACACTGAAGCTTTCTTT. The rearrangement joins TRBV7-8 to TRBJ1-1; D is uncertain. This CDR3 has 14 residues. The ends were cut back, 1 base at V and 1 base at J, with 7 bases in the middle. Germline lookup yields CDR1 SGHVS and CDR2 FQNEAQ.

The V and J genes are TRBV10-2 and TRBJ1-2, with TRBD1 matching 7 bases. The CDR3 extends over 16 amino acids. CDR1 is WSHSY and CDR2 is SAAADI in the germline V gene. The V segment lost 6 bases and the J segment 5 bases; nucleotides outside the gene matches: 15. In DNA, the CDR3 is TGCGCCAGCAGGAGGGGGCAGGGCAGGAATCCGTATGGCTACACCTTC. As protein: CASRRGQGRNPYGYTF.

The sample holds a few counts of this clone. This chain uses TRBV20-1 with TRBJ2-7; D gene ambiguous. The CDR3 sequence is 11 residues long. Trimming cost V 6 bases and J 4 bases, with 10 bases left between them. Germline V gives CDR1 DFQATT, CDR2 SNEGSKA (reference sequence). In DNA, the CDR3 is TGCAGTGCAAGTGGTAGATACGAGCAGTACTTC. This encodes CSASGRYEQYF.

The rearrangement uses TRBV6-5 and TRBJ2-1; the match to TRBD2 covers 12 bases. The V and J ends lost 7 bases and 6 bases, in that order; junction bases with no gene match: 7. CDR1 and CDR2 (germline): MNHEY, SVGAGI. The CDR3 runs 15 residues. The CDR3 DNA sequence: TGTGCCAGCATCATATCTAGCGGGAGGGCCAATGAGCAGTTCTTC. It translates to CASIISSGRANEQFF.